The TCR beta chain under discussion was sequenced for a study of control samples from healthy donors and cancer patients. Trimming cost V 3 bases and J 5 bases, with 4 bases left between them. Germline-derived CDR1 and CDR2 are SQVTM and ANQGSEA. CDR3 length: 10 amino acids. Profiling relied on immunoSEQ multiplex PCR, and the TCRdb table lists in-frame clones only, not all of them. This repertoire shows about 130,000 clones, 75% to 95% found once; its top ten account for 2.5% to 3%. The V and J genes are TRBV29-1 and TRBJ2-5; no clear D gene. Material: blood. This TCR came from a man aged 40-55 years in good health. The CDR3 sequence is CSVDPETQYF. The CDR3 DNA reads TGCAGCGTTGACCCCGAGACCCAGTACTTC.